The rows below give T cell receptor beta chains drawn from one sample of a study of response to subunit inactivated influenza vaccine. TCRdb called the RT-PCR reads again in MiXCR, with one record for every CDR3 protein. The sample lists around 850,000 distinct CDR3 sequences, approximately 17% occurring once. The material sequenced was PBMCs from blood, taken 4 to 6 days after vaccination. All receptors come from a man between 50 and 59 years old who received an inactivated influenza vaccine. CDR3s include the opening cysteine and the closing phenylalanine or tryptophan. D genes are given only for firm matches. The size entry is marked missing in some rows and otherwise reads once, few, many or a size class.

clone_size	d_call	v_call	j_call	cdr3_aa	cdr3_nt
few	TRBD1	TRBV28	TRBJ1-2	CASSFFPDRGGGYTF	TGTGCCAGCAGCTTCTTCCCGGACAGGGGCGGAGGCTACACCTTC
few	TRBD2	TRBV20-1	TRBJ2-1	CSAPSSGTTFSYNEQFF	TGCAGTGCTCCCTCTAGCGGGACTACCTTCTCCTACAATGAGCAGTTCTTC
many	-	TRBV29-1	TRBJ2-6	CSVKDPSGANVLTF	TGCAGCGTTAAAGACCCTTCTGGGGCCAACGTCCTGACTTTC
-	-	TRBV30	TRBJ2-2	CAWSVGLGITGELFF	TGTGCCTGGAGTGTAGGGTTAGGGATCACCGGGGAGCTGTTTTTT
many	TRBD1	TRBV5-6	TRBJ1-1	CASSRDREGTEAFF	TGTGCCAGCAGCCGCGACAGGGAGGGCACTGAAGCTTTCTTT
-	TRBD1	TRBV6-1	TRBJ2-3	CASCRDRVLDTQYF	TGTGCCAGTTGCCGGGACAGGGTTTTAGATACGCAGTATTTT
-	-	TRBV7-2	TRBJ1-5	CASSLAGNTYSNQPQHF	TGTGCCAGCAGCTTAGCCGGTAACACCTATAGCAATCAGCCCCAGCATTTT
few	TRBD2	TRBV20-1	TRBJ2-3	CSASIAGVNTDTQYF	TGCAGTGCTAGCATAGCGGGAGTGAATACAGATACGCAGTATTTT
once	TRBD1	TRBV27	TRBJ2-3	CASSLGQGVGTQYF	TGTGCCAGCAGTTTAGGGCAGGGGGTGGGGACGCAGTATTTT
-	-	TRBV9	TRBJ2-2	CASNSGQNTGELFF	TGTGCCAGCAATTCGGGACAGAACACCGGGGAGCTGTTTTTT
few	-	TRBV18	TRBJ2-1	CASSPLTAYNEQFF	TGTGCCAGCTCACCACTCACGGCCTACAATGAGCAGTTCTTC
few	-	TRBV5-1	TRBJ1-4	CASSLLNGRGEKLFF	TGCGCCAGCAGCTTGCTTAATGGTAGGGGTGAAAAACTGTTTTTT
-	-	TRBV4-1	TRBJ1-1	CASSQDLRRRGTEAFF	TGCGCCAGCAGCCAAGACCTCCGGCGTCGGGGAACTGAAGCTTTCTTT
few	TRBD2	TRBV14	TRBJ2-5	CASAGGRNQETQYF	TGTGCCTCAGCGGGGGGACGGAACCAAGAGACCCAGTACTTC
-	-	TRBV29-1	TRBJ2-3	CSVEATATDTQYF	TGCAGCGTTGAGGCTACAGCCACAGATACGCAGTATTTT
many	TRBD2	TRBV12-3/TRBV12-4	TRBJ2-7	CASSDYRTSGRAYEQYF	TGTGCCAGCAGTGATTATAGGACTAGCGGGAGGGCCTACGAGCAGTACTTC
-	TRBD2	TRBV7-6	TRBJ2-1	CASSLASAGEYNEQFF	TGTGCCAGCAGCTTAGCGTCAGCGGGAGAATACAATGAGCAGTTCTTC
many	TRBD1	TRBV6-1	TRBJ1-2	CASSSATGTARYGYTF	TGTGCCAGCAGTAGCGCGACAGGGACCGCTCGGTATGGCTACACCTTC
-	TRBD2	TRBV20-1	TRBJ2-1	CSARMASGANEQFF	TGCAGTGCTAGAATGGCTAGCGGAGCCAATGAGCAGTTCTTC
-	-	TRBV27	TRBJ2-3	CASGKLEFGTDTQYF	TGTGCCAGCGGGAAGCTCGAGTTTGGCACAGATACGCAGTATTTT
-	-	TRBV10-3	TRBJ2-1	CAISLTGNPSASYNEQFF	TGTGCCATCAGTCTAACAGGGAATCCATCTGCCTCCTACAATGAGCAGTTCTTC
-	TRBD2	TRBV20-1	TRBJ2-7	CSARDLRGAGVAEQYF	TGCAGTGCTAGAGATCTTAGAGGTGCGGGAGTGGCAGAGCAGTACTTC
-	-	TRBV4-2	TRBJ2-2	CASSQDFGLAGELFF	TGTGCCAGCAGCCAAGATTTCGGTCTGGCCGGGGAGCTGTTTTTT
few	-	TRBV7-2	TRBJ2-1	CASSLSRGAGSYNEQFF	TGTGCCAGCAGCTTAAGTAGGGGCGCGGGCTCCTACAATGAGCAGTTCTTC
few	-	TRBV12-3/TRBV12-4	TRBJ2-2	CASRPRSSGELFF	TGTGCCAGCAGGCCTAGGAGTTCCGGGGAGCTGTTTTTT
-	-	TRBV20-1	TRBJ2-3	CSAGGTVVSTDTQYF	TGCAGTGCTGGAGGGACAGTGGTTAGCACAGATACGCAGTATTTT
-	-	TRBV5-5	TRBJ2-2	CASSLFGVKGTGELFF	TGTGCCAGCAGCTTGTTCGGGGTGAAGGGCACCGGGGAGCTGTTTTTT
-	TRBD2	TRBV20-1	TRBJ2-1	CSAIAGGNEQFF	TGCAGTGCGATAGCGGGAGGTAATGAGCAGTTCTTC
-	TRBD1	TRBV6-1	TRBJ1-6	CASSHRDRVNSPLHF	TGTGCCAGCAGCCACCGGGACAGGGTCAATTCACCCCTCCACTTT
few	-	TRBV12-3/TRBV12-4	TRBJ1-1	CASSSHGGPEAFF	TGTGCCAGCAGTTCCCACGGAGGCCCTGAAGCTTTCTTT
-	-	TRBV28	TRBJ2-7	CASSLAAESYEQYF	TGTGCCAGCAGTTTAGCAGCTGAGAGCTACGAGCAGTACTTC
few	TRBD1	TRBV20-1	TRBJ2-7	CSAGGTGASYEQYF	TGCAGTGCTGGAGGGACAGGGGCCTCCTACGAGCAGTACTTC
-	-	TRBV24-1	TRBJ2-4	CATSDWQGNGNIQYF	TGTGCCACCAGTGATTGGCAGGGGAACGGAAACATTCAGTACTTC
-	-	TRBV7-6	TRBJ2-1	CASSLEWGPSSYNEQFF	TGTGCCAGCAGCTTAGAGTGGGGACCAAGCTCCTACAATGAGCAGTTCTTC
few	TRBD2	TRBV7-8	TRBJ2-1	CASSPRLAGGRSSYNEQFF	TGTGCCAGCAGCCCCCGACTAGCGGGGGGACGAAGCTCCTACAATGAGCAGTTCTTC
-	TRBD2	TRBV27	TRBJ2-3	CASSFSVGGGGTDTQYF	TGTGCCAGCAGTTTTTCCGTTGGCGGGGGTGGCACAGATACGCAGTATTTT
-	-	TRBV5-1	TRBJ2-1	CASSFDWGYNEQFF	TGCGCCAGCAGCTTCGATTGGGGCTACAATGAGCAGTTCTTC